The 17 T cell receptor beta chains presented below share a single source sample, sequenced in a study of blood T cell repertoires in COVID-19. Some clones are missing from TCRdb's copy, which holds only in-frame ones; the method was immunoSEQ multiplex PCR. The sample consists of under 100,000 clones, roughly 90% of them appearing once. Sequenced input: peripheral blood. All receptors derive from a woman aged 70-85 years with acute or convalescent COVID-19.

This chain uses TRBV7-6 with TRBJ2-7; 12 nucleotides line up with TRBD2. The junction had 6 bases not matched to a gene; V was cut back by 1 base and J by 2 bases. In germline, CDR1 is SGHVS, CDR2 FNYEAQ. The CDR3 contains 17 residues. CDR3 in amino acids: CASSLGGGLAGTYEQYF. CDR3 DNA sequence: TGTGCCAGCAGCTTAGGGGGAGGACTAGCGGGAACCTACGAGCAGTACTTC.

The chain has TRBV19 and TRBJ2-1; 10 bases agree with TRBD1. Germline lookup yields CDR1 LNHDA and CDR2 SQIVND (reference sequence). Trimming cost V 4 bases and J 7 bases; bases outside gene matches: 7. This CDR3 is 15 amino acids long. The CDR3 DNA follows: TGTGCCAGTAGTACCCGGGACAGGGGCACTAATGAGCAGTTCTTC. It specifies CASSTRDRGTNEQFF.

This chain links TRBV2 with TRBJ1-6, with a possible D match to TRBD1 (5 bases). Germline V gene sequence: CDR1 SNHLY, CDR2 FYNNEI. V lost 7 bases to trimming and J lost 4 bases, with 11 bases between them. The CDR3 length is 14 residues. The CDR3 DNA is TGTGCCAGCAACATACAGGTTTATAATTCACCCCTCCACTTT. This gives the protein CASNIQVYNSPLHF.

The V call is TRBV7-2, the J call TRBJ2-5, with 8 bases aligning to TRBD2. Germline values: CDR1 SGHTA, CDR2 FQGNSA. Trimming took 2 bases from V and 10 from J; bases not matched to a gene: 15. This CDR3 spans 16 amino acids. The CDR3 DNA reads as TGTGCCAGCAGCTTAATTGGCGGGGGGCCCTGGGGGAACCAGTACTTC. Its protein is CASSLIGGGPWGNQYF.

The rearrangement links TRBV3-1 (or the pseudogene TRBV3-2) to TRBJ2-1; maybe TRBD2 (5 bases). CDR3 size: 14 residues. Germline lookup yields CDR1 LGHDT and CDR2 YNNKEL (reference sequence). V was pared by 4 bases and J by 4 bases, with 11 bases between. The CDR3 is CASSRRGGYNEQFF. The CDR3 DNA reads as TGTGCCAGCAGCCGTCGCGGAGGATACAATGAGCAGTTCTTC.

The chain employs TRBV19 and TRBJ1-1; 11 bases are a match to TRBD1. Germline-derived CDR1 and CDR2 are LNHDA and SQIVND (reference sequence). The CDR3 has 15 residues. J was trimmed by 3 bases and V by 3 bases; bases with no gene match: 3. CDR3: CASSILDRGHTEAFF. The CDR3 region has the DNA TGTGCCAGTAGTATTTTGGACAGGGGGCACACTGAAGCTTTCTTT.

The chain recombines TRBV3-1 (or the pseudogene TRBV3-2) with TRBJ2-1, with 10 positions matching TRBD1. Germline V gene data show CDR1 as LGHDT and CDR2 as YNNKEL (reference sequence). This CDR3 region has 14 residues. Unmatched junction bases numbered 5, after V lost 4 bases and J lost 8 bases. The CDR3 spells CASSRQGAGYEQFF. In DNA, the CDR3 is TGTGCCAGCAGCCGACAGGGGGCTGGGTATGAGCAGTTCTTC.

This chain joins TRBV6-6 and TRBJ2-2; D unclear. V gave up 0 bases and J gave up 4 bases, with 6 bases separating them. This CDR3 has 14 residues. The germline V gene encodes CDR1 MNHNY and CDR2 SVGAGI (reference sequence). The CDR3 loop reads CASSYSRSTGELFF. The CDR3 DNA is TGTGCCAGCAGTTACTCGAGGAGCACCGGGGAGCTGTTTTTT.

The V and J genes are TRBV29-1 and TRBJ2-3; TRBD1 agrees at 9 bases. This CDR3 contains 14 residues. Unmatched junction bases numbered 6, after V lost 4 bases and J lost 4 bases. Per the germline V gene, CDR1 is SQVTM and CDR2 is ANQGSEA. CDR3 nucleotides: TGCAGCGTTGGACAGGGGGTTAGATCAGATACGCAGTATTTT. Translating gives CSVGQGVRSDTQYF.

The chain carries TRBV18 and TRBJ1-5; D ambiguous. The CDR3 runs 15 residues. Trimming stripped 2 bases from V and 2 bases from J, with 10 bases between. From germline, CDR1 is KGHSH and CDR2 LQKENI. Written as DNA, the CDR3 is TGTGCCAGCTCACCAAAATCAGGTGGCAATCAGCCCCAGCATTTT. Its protein product is CASSPKSGGNQPQHF.

This chain connects TRBV6-5 to TRBJ2-7; 7 bases agree with TRBD2. Germline V CDR1 and CDR2: MNHEY, SVGAGI. The J segment lost 0 bases and the V segment lost 6 bases, leaving 5 bases of the junction unmatched. The CDR3 loop spans 14 amino acids. For the CDR3, the DNA is TGTGCCAGCAGACGGGGGAGGGGCTCCTACGAGCAGTACGTC. It yields the protein CASRRGRGSYEQYV.

In this sample, this clone turned up once. The chain recombines TRBV2 with TRBJ1-1, with 7 bases lining up with TRBD1. CDR1 is SNHLY, CDR2 FYNNEI, per germline. V dropped 6 bases and J dropped 0; count of bases not matched to a gene: 10. The CDR3 is made up of 16 amino acids. In DNA form, the CDR3 reads TGTGCCAGCAGGCCCGGGACAGTAAACATGAACACTGAAGCTTTCTTT. Translated, it gives CASRPGTVNMNTEAFF.

This sequence joins TRBV7-8 and TRBJ2-1; 9 bases match TRBD2. Trimming took 5 bases from V and 5 from J; bases not matched to a gene: 7. Germline lookup yields CDR1 SGHVS and CDR2 FQNEAQ. The CDR3 runs 15 residues. The CDR3 loop is CASSRVSGGHNEQFF. The CDR3 DNA is TGTGCCAGCAGCCGAGTTAGCGGGGGCCACAATGAGCAGTTCTTC.

This sequence joins TRBV11-2 and TRBJ2-1; 12 bases match TRBD2. The CDR3 runs 15 residues. Germline V gene lookup returns CDR1 SGHAT and CDR2 FQNNGV. Trimming took 8 bases from V and 8 from J; bases not matched to a gene: 10. The CDR3 DNA sequence: TGTGCCAGCGGTATGTCTGGACTAGCGGGATATGAGCAGTTCTTC. It encodes CASGMSGLAGYEQFF.

This rearrangement joins TRBV2 to TRBJ1-5; 8 bases match TRBD1. The V gene end was trimmed by 10 bases and the J gene end by 4 bases; junction bases not matched to a gene: 9. The CDR3 length is 14 residues. Germline values: CDR1 SNHLY, CDR2 FYNNEI. The CDR3 region has the DNA TGTGCCACCAGGACAGGGATAGGGAATCAGCCCCAGCATTTT. It specifies CATRTGIGNQPQHF.

The gene calls are TRBV5-8 and TRBJ2-1; tentatively, D is TRBD2 (6 bases). Germline CDR1 SGHTS, CDR2 YDEGEE. This CDR3 is 15 amino acids long. Trimming removed 2 bases at V and 6 bases at J, with 15 bases between. CDR3 sequence (DNA): TGTGCCAGCAGCTTAGGGAGGTCTTTCATCAATGAGCAGTTCTTC. This gives the protein CASSLGRSFINEQFF.

CDR3 residues: CASSAERGLAGPNEQFF. The CDR3 DNA follows: TGTGCCAGTAGTGCAGAACGTGGACTAGCGGGGCCCAATGAGCAGTTCTTC. The J gene is TRBJ2-1, the V gene TRBV19, with 12 bases aligning to TRBD2. The CDR3 has 17 amino acids. V gave up 5 bases and J gave up 6 bases; unmatched junction bases: 11. Looked up from germline, CDR1 is LNHDA and CDR2 is SQIVND (reference sequence).